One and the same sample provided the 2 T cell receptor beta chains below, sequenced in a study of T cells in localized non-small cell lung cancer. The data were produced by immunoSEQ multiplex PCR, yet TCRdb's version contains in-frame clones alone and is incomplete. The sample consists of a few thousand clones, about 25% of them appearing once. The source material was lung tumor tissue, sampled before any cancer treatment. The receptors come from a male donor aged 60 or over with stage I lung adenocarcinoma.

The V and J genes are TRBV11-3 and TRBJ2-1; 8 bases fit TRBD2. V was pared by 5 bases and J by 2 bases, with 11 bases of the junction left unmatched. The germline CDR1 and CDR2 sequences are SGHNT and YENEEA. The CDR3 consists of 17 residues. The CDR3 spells CASSIQSGGPPYNEQFF. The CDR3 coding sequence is TGTGCCAGCAGCATTCAGAGCGGGGGCCCCCCCTACAATGAGCAGTTCTTC.

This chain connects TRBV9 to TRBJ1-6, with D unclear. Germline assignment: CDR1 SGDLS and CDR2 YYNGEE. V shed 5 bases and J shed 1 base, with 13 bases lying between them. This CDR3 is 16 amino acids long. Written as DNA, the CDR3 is TGTGCCAGCAGGGACGAGGGTGGTTCCTATAATTCACCCCTCCACTTT. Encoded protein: CASRDEGGSYNSPLHF. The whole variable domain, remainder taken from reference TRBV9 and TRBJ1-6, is DSGVTQTPKHLITATGQRVTLRCSPRSGDLSVYWYQQSLDQGLQFLIQYYNGEERAKGNILERFSAQQFPDLHSELNLSSLELGDSALYFCASRDEGGSYNSPLHFGNGTRLTVT.